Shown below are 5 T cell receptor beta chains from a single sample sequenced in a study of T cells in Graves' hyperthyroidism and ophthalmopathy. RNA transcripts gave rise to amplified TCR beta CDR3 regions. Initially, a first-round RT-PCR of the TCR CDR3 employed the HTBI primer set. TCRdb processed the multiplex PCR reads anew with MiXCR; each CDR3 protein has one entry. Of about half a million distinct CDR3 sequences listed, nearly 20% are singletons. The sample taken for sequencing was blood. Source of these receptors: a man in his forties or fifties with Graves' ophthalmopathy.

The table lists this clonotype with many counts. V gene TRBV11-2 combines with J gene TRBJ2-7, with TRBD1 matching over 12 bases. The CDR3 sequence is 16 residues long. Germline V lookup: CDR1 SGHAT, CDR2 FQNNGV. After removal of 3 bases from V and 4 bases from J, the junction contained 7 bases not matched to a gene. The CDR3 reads CASSFSGTGGRYEQYF. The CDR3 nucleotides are TGTGCCAGCAGCTTTTCCGGGACAGGGGGCAGGTACGAGCAGTACTTC.

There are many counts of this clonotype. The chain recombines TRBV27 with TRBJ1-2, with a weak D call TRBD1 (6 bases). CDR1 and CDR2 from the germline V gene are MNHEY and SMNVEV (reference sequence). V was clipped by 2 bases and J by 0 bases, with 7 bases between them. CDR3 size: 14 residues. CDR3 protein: CASSLDRTNYGYTF. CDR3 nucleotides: TGTGCCAGCAGTTTAGACAGGACTAACTATGGCTACACCTTC.

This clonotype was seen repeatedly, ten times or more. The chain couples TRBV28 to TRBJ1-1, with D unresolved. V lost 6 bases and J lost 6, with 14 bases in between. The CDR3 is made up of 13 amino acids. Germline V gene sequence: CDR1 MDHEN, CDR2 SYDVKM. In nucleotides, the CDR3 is TGTGCCAGCAGATCCGGGCCCTCCCCTGAAGCTTTCTTT. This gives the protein CASRSGPSPEAFF.

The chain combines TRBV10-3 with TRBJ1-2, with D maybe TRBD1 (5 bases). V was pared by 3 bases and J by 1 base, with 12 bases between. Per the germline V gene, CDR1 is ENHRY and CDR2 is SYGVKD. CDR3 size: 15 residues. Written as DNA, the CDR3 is TGTGCCATCAGTGATTCCGTGGACAATAACTATGGCTACACCTTC. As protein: CAISDSVDNNYGYTF.

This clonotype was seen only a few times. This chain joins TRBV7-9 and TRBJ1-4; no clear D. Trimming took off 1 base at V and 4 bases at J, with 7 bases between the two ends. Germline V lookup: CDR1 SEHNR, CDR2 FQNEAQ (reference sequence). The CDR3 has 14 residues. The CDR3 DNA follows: TGTGCCAGCAGCTTAGAACAGTATAATGAAAAACTGTTTTTT. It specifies CASSLEQYNEKLFF.